Below are 24 T cell receptor beta chains sequenced from a single sample in a study of radiotherapy plus CTLA-4 blockade in lung cancer. Method: immunoSEQ multiplex PCR; TCRdb's copy keeps in-frame clones and lacks some. The sample lists some 60,000 clones, more than 70% seen once, with approximately 2.9% in the top ten. The specimen comprised peripheral blood, sampled from a patient treated with radiotherapy plus ipilimumab. The receptor source for this set is a human donor with non-small cell lung cancer who had a complete response to radiotherapy plus ipilimumab.

This chain links TRBV5-1 with TRBJ1-2; perhaps TRBD1 as D (5 bases). In germline, CDR1 is SGHRS, CDR2 YFSETQ. The CDR3 consists of 12 residues. The germline V and J ends were trimmed by 5 bases and 2 bases, with 7 bases remaining between them. This CDR3 is CASRTENYGYTF. The CDR3, as DNA: TGCGCCAGCAGGACAGAAAACTATGGCTACACCTTC.

The chain couples TRBV30 to TRBJ2-1; 8 nucleotides line up with TRBD1. This CDR3 comprises 13 residues. CDR1 is GTSNPN and CDR2 is SVGIG in the germline V gene (reference sequence). Trimming took 4 bases from V and 9 from J; bases not matched to a gene: 8. The CDR3 sequence is CAWKRTGQTEQFF. The CDR3 nucleotides read TGTGCCTGGAAGCGGACAGGGCAGACTGAGCAGTTCTTC.

This clone was recorded a few times. The chain uses TRBV10-3 and TRBJ1-1; D call uncertain. Germline V gene data show CDR1 as ENHRY and CDR2 as SYGVKD. Trimming took 4 bases from V and 1 from J, leaving 10 bases between them. The CDR3 consists of 14 residues. This CDR3 reads CAISVTDSNTEAFF. CDR3 in DNA: TGTGCCATCAGTGTTACAGATTCGAACACTGAAGCTTTCTTT.

The gene calls are TRBV7-9 and TRBJ1-4; TRBD1 is a possible D gene (6 bases). Germline V lookup: CDR1 SEHNR, CDR2 FQNEAQ (reference sequence). Deletions cut 5 bases from V and 8 bases from J, with 18 bases between. The length of the CDR3 is 15 residues. The CDR3 nucleotides are TGTGCCAGCAGCGAAGGACAGTTCAGTGGGGAAAAACTGTTTTTT. It specifies CASSEGQFSGEKLFF.

The chain recombines TRBV5-6 with TRBJ1-2, with 10 bases identical to TRBD1. The junction had 6 bases not matched to a gene; V was cut back by 3 bases and J by 4 bases. This CDR3 has 15 residues. Germline CDR1 and CDR2: SGHDT and YYEEEE. The CDR3, as DNA: TGTGCCAGCAGCTCTCCGGGACAGGGGCCCTATGGCTACACCTTC. Its translation: CASSSPGQGPYGYTF.

The chain uses TRBV6-1 and TRBJ1-2; D perhaps matches TRBD1 (6 bases). The germline V gene has CDR1 MNHNS and CDR2 SASEGT. CDR3 size: 15 residues. V was trimmed by 10 bases and J by 4 bases, leaving 22 bases between them. The CDR3 loop is CAITSEGGDSYGYTF. The CDR3 DNA reads TGTGCCATTACTTCCGAGGGGGGGGACTCCTATGGCTACACCTTC.

This clone showed up just once. The V call is TRBV25-1, the J call TRBJ2-3, with D uncertain. V lost 0 bases to trimming and J lost 7 bases, with 8 bases between them. Germline loops: CDR1 MGHDK, CDR2 SYGVNS. The CDR3 is made up of 13 amino acids. The CDR3 nucleotides are TGTGCCAGCAGTGAATATGCGGCGAATACGCAGTATTTT. Its protein product is CASSEYAANTQYF.

The rearrangement joins TRBV29-1 to TRBJ1-3; TRBD1 matches at 10 bases. The trim removed 4 bases at V and 2 bases at J, leaving 8 bases unmatched. CDR1 is SQVTM and CDR2 is ANQGSEA in the germline V gene. The CDR3 loop spans 16 amino acids. CDR3 amino acids: CSVAGTGELTGNTIYF. CDR3 in DNA: TGCAGCGTTGCCGGGACAGGGGAATTGACTGGAAACACCATATATTTT.

The V gene is TRBV5-1, the J gene TRBJ2-7, with D perhaps matching TRBD2 (6 bases). The germline gives CDR1 SGHRS, CDR2 YFSETQ. The V end lost 6 bases, the J end lost 6 bases, and 19 bases lay between the germline ends. The CDR3 contains 14 residues. DNA of the CDR3: TGCGCCAGCATGGAGGGGCCCATGAGTGGCGAGCAGTACTTC. Protein: CASMEGPMSGEQYF.

The chain uses TRBV5-4 and TRBJ1-4; 9 bases align to TRBD1. CDR3 size: 16 residues. Germline CDR1 reads SGHNT; CDR2 reads YYREEE (reference sequence). V lost 4 bases and J lost 5; bases outside the gene matches: 9. The CDR3 loop reads CASSMGQGRGNEKLFF. CDR3 DNA sequence: TGTGCCAGCAGCATGGGACAGGGTCGAGGGAATGAAAAACTGTTTTTT.

DNA of the CDR3: TGCGCCAGCAGCCAGACCGGGACAGGGAAAAACATTCAGTACTTC. It translates to CASSQTGTGKNIQYF. The chain couples TRBV4-1 to TRBJ2-4; 9 bases align to TRBD1. CDR1 and CDR2 from the germline V gene are MGHRA and YSYEKL. The J segment lost 4 bases and the V segment lost 3 bases, leaving 4 bases of the junction unmatched. The CDR3 consists of 15 residues.

This clone was observed a single time. The V gene is TRBV2, the J gene TRBJ2-2; TRBD1 is a possible D gene (5 bases). The length of the CDR3 is 15 residues. Trimming shortened V by 4 bases and J by 1 base, and 10 bases separated the two germline ends. Per the germline V gene, CDR1 is SNHLY and CDR2 is FYNNEI. DNA of the CDR3: TGTGCCAGCAGTGGGGGCGGTAAGAACACCGGGGAGCTGTTTTTT. Its translation is CASSGGGKNTGELFF.

The chain links TRBV7-9 to TRBJ2-7; 15 bases fit TRBD2. This CDR3 comprises 16 residues. Germline V gene lookup returns CDR1 SEHNR and CDR2 FQNEAQ (reference sequence). Trimming took 5 bases from V and 3 from J; bases not matched to a gene: 5. The CDR3 coding sequence is TGTGCCAGCAGCCCCCGGACTAGCGGGGGGGACTACGAGCAGTACTTC. Amino acid sequence: CASSPRTSGGDYEQYF.

This clone was detected only a few times. The V call is TRBV10-3, the J call TRBJ2-7; D is possibly TRBD1 (5 bases). The CDR3 is 16 amino acids. V lost 2 bases and J 1 base, leaving 15 bases between the germline ends. Germline CDR1 reads ENHRY; CDR2 reads SYGVKD. Here the CDR3 reads CAISEPLWGRSYEQYF. CDR3 sequence (DNA): TGTGCCATCAGTGAGCCTCTCTGGGGCAGGTCCTACGAGCAGTACTTC.

The gene calls are TRBV6-6 and TRBJ1-4; 8 bases align to TRBD1. V gave up 0 bases and J gave up 6 bases; unmatched junction bases: 3. Germline lookup yields CDR1 MNHNY and CDR2 SVGAGI (reference sequence). This CDR3 comprises 15 residues. The CDR3 reads CASSYSRDRHEKLFF. The CDR3 nucleotides are TGTGCCAGCAGTTACTCCCGGGACAGGCATGAAAAACTGTTTTTT.

As to this clone: One end of the junction varies from germline; a read error may be responsible. The chain employs TRBV9 and TRBJ2-7; TRBD1 matches 8 bases. The germline gives CDR1 SGDLS, CDR2 YYNGEE. This CDR3 is built from 15 residues. The CDR3 coding sequence is TGTGCCGGCAGCGTAGGACAGGGCCTTTCCTACGAGCAGTACTTC. It yields the protein CAGSVGQGLSYEQYF. The whole variable domain, filled in from reference TRBV9 and TRBJ2-7, reads DSGVTQTPKHLITATGQRVTLRCSPRSGDLSVYWYQQSLDQGLQFLIQYYNGEERAKGNILERFSAQQFPDLHSELNLSSLELGDSALYFCAGSVGQGLSYEQYFGPGTRLTVT.

The chain combines TRBV6-5 with TRBJ1-4; D perhaps matches TRBD1 (6 bases). Germline lookup yields CDR1 MNHEY and CDR2 SVGAGI. This CDR3 is built from 13 residues. V lost 8 bases, J lost 5 bases, and 12 bases lay in between. CDR3 in DNA: TGTGCCAGCTCCAGGGGAAGGAATGAAAAACTGTTTTTT. Translating it yields CASSRGRNEKLFF.

This chain connects TRBV5-5 to TRBJ2-1, with 14 bases aligning to TRBD2. V shed 1 base, J shed 8 bases, and the junction held 11 bases outside the gene matches. CDR1 SGHKS and CDR2 YYEKEE come from the germline V gene (reference sequence). This CDR3 region has 18 residues. The CDR3 loop is CASSLSRLAGGPWYEQFF. For the CDR3, the DNA is TGTGCCAGCAGCTTGTCGCGACTAGCGGGAGGGCCCTGGTATGAGCAGTTCTTC.

This sequence joins TRBV11-2 and TRBJ2-1; tentative D call: TRBD2 (6 bases). The germline V gene encodes CDR1 SGHAT and CDR2 FQNNGV. V shed 4 bases and J shed 9 bases, with 19 bases lying between them. This CDR3 region has 15 residues. The CDR3 region has the DNA TGTGCCAGCAGCTCCCCCGGCAGCGGGTGGCCTGAGCAGTTCTTC. Residues: CASSSPGSGWPEQFF. Looking up the rest from reference TRBV11-2 and TRBJ2-1 gives the full variable domain: EAGVAQSPRYKIIEKRQSVAFWCNPISGHATLYWYQQILGQGPKLLIQFQNNGVVDDSQLPKDRFSAERLKGVDSTLKIQPAKLEDSAVYLCASSSPGSGWPEQFFGPGTRLTVL.

The V gene is TRBV7-9, the J gene TRBJ2-3; 7 bases are a match to TRBD2. V lost 5 bases to trimming and J lost 6 bases; unmatched junction nucleotides: 8. The CDR3 consists of 14 residues. From germline, CDR1 is SEHNR and CDR2 FQNEAQ (reference sequence). The CDR3: CASSRGTTRDTQYF. The CDR3 DNA reads as TGTGCCAGCAGCCGCGGGACTACGCGCGATACGCAGTATTTT.

This sequence joins TRBV30 and TRBJ2-5, with TRBD1 matching 9 bases. This CDR3 comprises 16 residues. CDR1 and CDR2 (germline): GTSNPN, SVGIG (reference sequence). V shed 2 bases, J shed 1 base, and the junction held 8 bases outside the gene matches. CDR3 sequence reads: CAWSPRDRAVQETQYF. The CDR3 DNA sequence: TGTGCCTGGAGTCCCCGGGACAGGGCTGTCCAAGAGACCCAGTACTTC.

This rearrangement joins TRBV6-1 to TRBJ2-7; TRBD1 aligns across 8 bases. Per germline, CDR1 MNHNS and CDR2 SASEGT. This CDR3 region has 15 residues. With 8 bases clipped from V and 4 bases from J, the junction kept 13 bases outside the gene matches. The CDR3 DNA sequence: TGTGCCAGCGGCAGAATATTGGACAGGGTTTACGAGCAGTACTTC. Translating gives CASGRILDRVYEQYF.

The V call is TRBV28, the J call TRBJ2-4, with a tentative D call TRBD1 (5 bases). V was trimmed by 3 bases and J by 11 bases, leaving 14 bases between them. CDR1 is MDHEN, CDR2 SYDVKM, per germline. CDR3 length equals 13 residues. DNA for the CDR3: TGTGCCAGCAGTTTGGGGCAGGATAGGGTTCAGTACTTC. It is translated as CASSLGQDRVQYF.

V and J are TRBV6-1 and TRBJ1-2; 8 bases match TRBD1. Germline trimming cut 0 bases from V and 8 bases from J; bases unmatched to any gene: 8. This CDR3 comprises 15 residues. Germline V CDR1 and CDR2: MNHNS, SASEGT. The CDR3 DNA is TGTGCCAGCAGTGAAGCGCGGCAGGGGGCGCGCGGCTACACCTTC. Translated: CASSEARQGARGYTF.